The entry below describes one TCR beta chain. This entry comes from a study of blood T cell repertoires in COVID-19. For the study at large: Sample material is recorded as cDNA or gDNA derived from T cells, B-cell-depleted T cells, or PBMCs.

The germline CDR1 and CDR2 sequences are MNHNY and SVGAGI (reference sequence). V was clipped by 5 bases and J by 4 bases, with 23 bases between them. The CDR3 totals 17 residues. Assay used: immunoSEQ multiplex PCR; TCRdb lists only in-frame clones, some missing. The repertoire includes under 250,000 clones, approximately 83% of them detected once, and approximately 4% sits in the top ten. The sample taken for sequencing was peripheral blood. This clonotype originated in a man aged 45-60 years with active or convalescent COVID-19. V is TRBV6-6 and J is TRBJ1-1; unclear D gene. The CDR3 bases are TGTGCCAGCAGTCGTCCTAGAGGGCTCCACCGTGGCACTGAAGCTTTCTTT. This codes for CASSRPRGLHRGTEAFF.